What follows are 18 T cell receptor beta chains derived from one specimen sequenced in a study of cytomegalovirus exposure and HLA in healthy donors (dated by TCRdb to about 2017). Library method: the immunoSEQ multiplex PCR assay. Sourced from immuneACCESS, this table was stored by TCRdb with only in-frame sequences that have V and J called. A share of the clones is absent; for the studies checked, an unresolved V gene accounts for under half, and the remainder has no known explanation. This sample is represented by about 160,000 clones; about 90% of them were singletons. The top ten constitute more than 3.5% of the sample. Sequenced: PBMCs. The receptors originated from a man aged 18 to 29 in good health and CMV-seropositive.

The rearrangement joins TRBV7-2 to TRBJ2-7, with D unresolved. The CDR3 is 15 amino acids. Trimming cost V 1 base and J 0 bases, with 10 bases left between them. The germline gives CDR1 SGHTA, CDR2 FQGNSA. The CDR3 loop is CASSLVSSFSYEQYF. The DNA of the CDR3 is TGTGCCAGCAGCTTAGTTTCTAGTTTCTCCTACGAGCAGTACTTC.

The chain has TRBV7-8 and TRBJ2-1; 7 nucleotides match TRBD2. The CDR3 covers 15 residues. V was pared by 3 bases and J by 7 bases, with 9 bases of the junction left unmatched. CDR1 and CDR2 from the germline V gene are SGHVS and FQNEAQ. DNA for the CDR3: TGTGCCAGCAGCTTTAGTGCCGCGGGAGCGAATGAGCAGTTCTTC. The encoded protein is CASSFSAAGANEQFF.

This clone was counted between two and nine times. V is TRBV29-1 and J is TRBJ2-3; D is uncertain. Trimming cost V 1 base and J 9 bases, with 11 bases left between them. CDR3 length: 12 residues. Per the germline V gene, CDR1 is SQVTM and CDR2 is ANQGSEA. CDR3 nucleotide sequence: TGCAGCGTTGAAGTTTTACTACTAACGCAGTATTTT. Its translation: CSVEVLLLTQYF.

This sequence joins TRBV7-8 and TRBJ2-5; D may be TRBD1 (6 bases). The CDR3 contains 19 residues. CDR1 and CDR2 (germline): SGHVS, FQNEAQ. V was pared by 5 bases and J by 7 bases, with 32 bases between. CDR3 loop: CASSQYRIRTEAASRTQYF. The CDR3 region has the DNA TGTGCCAGCAGCCAATACCGAATTAGGACAGAAGCCGCCTCAAGGACCCAGTACTTC.

This sequence joins TRBV15 and TRBJ1-1; unclear D gene. V shed 3 bases and J shed 0 bases, with 5 bases lying between them. The CDR3 contains 13 residues. Germline V lookup: CDR1 LNHNV, CDR2 YYDKDF (reference sequence). The CDR3 DNA sequence: TGTGCCACCAGCAGCTATTTGAACACTGAAGCTTTCTTT. It yields the protein CATSSYLNTEAFF. The whole variable domain, filled in from reference TRBV15 and TRBJ1-1, reads DAMVIQNPRYQVTQFGKPVTLSCSQTLNHNVMYWYQQKSSQAPKLLFHYYDKDFNNEADTPDNFQSRRPNTSFCFLDIRSPGLGDTAMYLCATSSYLNTEAFFGQGTRLTVV.

The chain uses TRBV9 and TRBJ2-7; 8 bases align to TRBD1. The CDR3 extends over 14 amino acids. Germline CDR1 SGDLS, CDR2 YYNGEE. V shed 4 bases, J shed 1 base, and the junction held 4 bases outside the gene matches. The CDR3 sequence: CASSPQGVSYEQYF. The CDR3 bases are TGTGCCAGCAGCCCACAGGGGGTATCCTACGAGCAGTACTTC.

The genes are TRBV5-4 and TRBJ2-7; no clear D gene. CDR1 and CDR2 (germline): SGHNT, YYREEE (reference sequence). The CDR3 spans 14 residues. Trimming took off 0 bases at V and 4 bases at J, with 11 bases between the two ends. The CDR3 here is CASSLVGTMYEQYF. Written as DNA, the CDR3 is TGTGCCAGCAGCTTGGTGGGTACTATGTACGAGCAGTACTTC.

This chain connects TRBV18 to TRBJ2-1, with 9 bases aligning to TRBD1. Per the germline V gene, CDR1 is KGHSH and CDR2 is LQKENI. The V gene end was trimmed by 5 bases and the J gene end by 1 base; junction bases not matched to a gene: 3. The CDR3 has 15 residues. This CDR3 is CASSTGTGSYNEQFF. The CDR3 nucleotides read TGTGCCAGCTCAACCGGGACAGGGTCCTACAATGAGCAGTTCTTC. The variable domain in full, completed from reference TRBV18 and TRBJ2-1, reads NAGVMQNPRHLVRRRGQEARLRCSPMKGHSHVYWYRQLPEEGLKFMVYLQKENIIDESGMPKERFSAEFPKEGPSILRIQQVVRGDSAAYFCASSTGTGSYNEQFFGPGTRLTVL.

The rearrangement links TRBV18 to TRBJ2-1, with D possibly matching TRBD1 (6 bases). The V end was cut by 3 bases, the J end by 6 bases, with 9 bases between. This CDR3 is built from 13 residues. Germline lookup yields CDR1 KGHSH and CDR2 LQKENI. The CDR3 region has the DNA TGTGCCAGCTCACCGGGGGCGTCCAATGAGCAGTTCTTC. Translating it yields CASSPGASNEQFF.

This clone was picked up one time. The chain employs TRBV6-5 and TRBJ1-2, with D unclear. V lost 6 bases, J lost 4 bases, and 12 bases lay in between. Per the germline V gene, CDR1 is MNHEY and CDR2 is SVGAGI. CDR3 length equals 13 residues. In DNA, the CDR3 is TGTGCCAGCAGGTCTGATGTCGGCTATGGCTACACCTTC. Translation gives CASRSDVGYGYTF.

The chain joins TRBV6-5 to TRBJ2-1; TRBD1 matches at 7 bases. The CDR3 sequence is 12 residues long. V dropped 6 bases and J dropped 6; count of bases not matched to a gene: 2. The germline gives CDR1 MNHEY, CDR2 SVGAGI. This chain's CDR3 is CASRRQGNEQFF. Written as DNA, the CDR3 is TGTGCCAGCAGACGACAGGGCAATGAGCAGTTCTTC.

J is TRBJ2-3 and V is TRBV29-1; perhaps TRBD1 as D (5 bases). The germline gives CDR1 SQVTM, CDR2 ANQGSEA. V lost 1 base to trimming and J lost 0 bases, with 14 bases between them. The CDR3 loop spans 16 amino acids. Written as DNA, the CDR3 is TGCAGCGTTGAAGTGAGGACAACAACTAGCACAGATACGCAGTATTTT. Amino acids: CSVEVRTTTSTDTQYF.

The chain joins TRBV9 to TRBJ2-4, with D possibly TRBD1 on 7 matching bases. Per the germline V gene, CDR1 is SGDLS and CDR2 is YYNGEE. Trimming took 2 bases from V and 5 from J, leaving 14 bases between them. The CDR3 length is 15 residues. CDR3 bases: TGTGCCAGCAGCGTGGAGGGACAGAGAGAAAACATTCAGTACTTC. Its protein product is CASSVEGQRENIQYF.

The chain combines TRBV7-9 with TRBJ2-1; D perhaps matches TRBD1 (6 bases). This CDR3 spans 15 amino acids. From germline, CDR1 is SEHNR and CDR2 FQNEAQ (reference sequence). V lost 1 base and J 4 bases, leaving 11 bases between the germline ends. This CDR3 is CASSLVGTLYNEQFF. DNA of the CDR3: TGTGCCAGCAGCTTAGTTGGGACACTTTACAATGAGCAGTTCTTC.

This clone was picked up one time. The chain has TRBV2 and TRBJ2-3; a weak D match, TRBD1 (6 bases). In germline, CDR1 is SNHLY, CDR2 FYNNEI. Trimming stripped 7 bases from V and 4 bases from J, with 9 bases between. This CDR3 has 12 amino acids. The CDR3 here is CASTGVADTQYF. CDR3 in DNA: TGTGCCAGCACAGGGGTGGCAGATACGCAGTATTTT.

This chain joins TRBV6-1 and TRBJ1-2, with TRBD1 matching 9 bases. Trimming at V came to 7 bases and at J to 3 bases, leaving 6 bases not matched to a gene. CDR3 length: 14 amino acids. Looked up from germline, CDR1 is MNHNS and CDR2 is SASEGT. CDR3 in amino acids: CASTVGQGDYGYTF. The CDR3 coding sequence is TGTGCCAGCACTGTGGGACAGGGTGACTATGGCTACACCTTC.

The gene calls are TRBV6-6 and TRBJ2-7; D remains unclear. In germline, CDR1 is MNHNY, CDR2 SVGAGI (reference sequence). V lost 6 bases and J 2 bases, leaving 8 bases between the germline ends. The CDR3 is 12 amino acids. In DNA, the CDR3 is TGTGCCAGCAGGCCTAGAGCCTACGAGCAGTACTTC. It yields the protein CASRPRAYEQYF.

The chain couples TRBV7-6 to TRBJ2-1; D might be TRBD2 (6 bases). Germline CDR1 SGHVS, CDR2 FNYEAQ. The V and J ends lost 0 bases and 8 bases respectively, with 14 bases between them. This CDR3 has 15 residues. This chain's CDR3 is CASSLAGAGWDEQFF. CDR3 sequence (DNA): TGTGCCAGCAGCTTAGCGGGAGCGGGTTGGGATGAGCAGTTCTTC.